This is a list of T cell receptor beta chains from one sample in a study of blood T cell repertoires in COVID-19. Data came from immunoSEQ multiplex PCR; TCRdb stores just in-frame clones and leaves some out. The data contain roughly 260,000 clones, 82% of them seen just once; the ten biggest clones take up less than 4%. Sequencing was performed on peripheral blood. The receptors derive from a woman aged 18-29 years with acute or convalescent COVID-19. The conserved cysteine and the conserved F or W are not part of the CDR3 here. The order of the fields is V gene, J gene, CDR3 protein.

TRBV19,TRBJ2-7,ASSIAGGRQEQY
TRBV7-2,TRBJ1-1,ASSTQQATEAF
TRBV18,TRBJ1-2,ASSPRPIGANYGYT
TRBV5-5,TRBJ2-7,ASSRGNSYEQY
TRBV14,TRBJ2-1,ASSQYPTSLNEQF
TRBV6-4,TRBJ2-1,ASSDSAGGGYNEQF
TRBV4-3,TRBJ2-1,ASSQDLAGFLSYNEQF
TRBV21-1,TRBJ2-7,ASSPTGKDFEQY
TRBV6-2/TRBV6-3,TRBJ1-2,ASSRDIYGYT
TRBV14,TRBJ2-6,ASSQTGGLRGSGANVLT
TRBV4-3,TRBJ2-4,ASSQDKRKLAKNIQY
TRBV28,TRBJ1-2,ASSPGDSGPYGYT
TRBV6-5,TRBJ1-3,ASSYSMGQGNTIY
TRBV9,TRBJ1-1,ASSVSGGNTEAF